The 32 T cell receptor beta chains presented below share a single source sample, sequenced in a study of shared clonotypes between healthy human individuals (dated by TCRdb to 2019 to 2021). To prepare the library, the immunoSEQ multiplex PCR assay was applied. In its TCRdb copy, this immuneACCESS table keeps in-frame sequences only and misses some clones. Where compared with another copy, unresolved V genes explain less than half of these, and the others have no known cause. Recorded for this sample are hundreds of thousands of clones; roughly 70% of them occurred a single time. The ten largest make up under 2% of the sample. The sequenced sample consisted of memory CD4+ T cells sorted from blood. This specimen's cell subset or site label, interpreted: CD45RA-negative fraction. Source of these receptors: a woman in her 30s in good health.

This clone was detected ten times or more. This chain joins TRBV7-2 and TRBJ2-2; a weak D match, TRBD2 (5 bases). V lost 7 bases to trimming and J lost 6 bases, with 24 bases between them. The CDR3 totals 17 residues. From germline, CDR1 is SGHTA and CDR2 FQGNSA. CDR3 in amino acids: CASINQLLSGGAGELFF. CDR3 nucleotides: TGTGCCAGCATCAACCAGTTACTAAGCGGAGGTGCCGGGGAGCTGTTTTTT.

This chain links TRBV5-1 with TRBJ2-7, with TRBD2 matching 9 bases. Germline-derived CDR1 and CDR2 are SGHRS and YFSETQ. V gave up 5 bases and J gave up 0 bases; unmatched junction bases: 6. The CDR3 is made up of 15 amino acids. The CDR3 loop is CASREFSGSSYEQYF. The CDR3 bases are TGCGCCAGCAGAGAATTTAGCGGGAGCTCCTACGAGCAGTACTTC.

J is TRBJ2-2 and V is TRBV5-1; 10 bases map to TRBD2. The germline V gene has CDR1 SGHRS and CDR2 YFSETQ. CDR3 size: 15 residues. J gave up 8 bases and V 6 bases, and 10 bases lay outside the gene matches. This chain's CDR3 is CASKLSSGSKGELFF. CDR3 nucleotides: TGCGCCAGCAAGCTCTCTAGCGGGAGTAAAGGGGAGCTGTTTTTT.

The V gene is TRBV29-1, the J gene TRBJ1-1, with no clear D. V dropped 6 bases and J dropped 4 bases, with 15 bases sitting between them. CDR1 is SQVTM and CDR2 is ANQGSEA in the germline V gene. The CDR3 extends over 13 amino acids. Here the CDR3 reads CSVAPGEGTEAFF. The CDR3 nucleotides are TGCAGCGTGGCGCCGGGTGAGGGCACTGAAGCTTTCTTT.

The chain has TRBV27 and TRBJ1-5; possible D gene TRBD1, 6 bases. Trimming shortened V by 7 bases and J by 3 bases, and 10 bases separated the two germline ends. The CDR3 is 13 residues long. Germline loops: CDR1 MNHEY, CDR2 SMNVEV (reference sequence). This CDR3 is CASKDRNNQPQHF. The CDR3, as DNA: TGTGCCAGCAAGGACAGAAACAATCAGCCCCAGCATTTT.

A few counts support this clone. The chain uses TRBV9 and TRBJ2-1, with 7 nucleotides matching TRBD2. With 4 bases clipped from V and 10 bases from J, the junction kept 11 bases outside the gene matches. Looked up from germline, CDR1 is SGDLS and CDR2 is YYNGEE. The CDR3 is 14 residues long. CDR3 DNA sequence: TGTGCCAGCAGCCCCTGGGGGGAGGGCCGCGAGCAGTTCTTC. As protein: CASSPWGEGREQFF.

CDR3 nucleotide sequence: TGCGCCAGCAGCTTGGTACTAGCGGGAGACACAGATACGCAGTATTTT. Translation: CASSLVLAGDTDTQYF. The chain recombines TRBV5-1 with TRBJ2-3; 11 nucleotides align to TRBD2. V shed 0 bases, J shed 2 bases, and the junction held 2 bases outside the gene matches. Germline loops: CDR1 SGHRS, CDR2 YFSETQ. This CDR3 is built from 16 residues.

The chain carries TRBV5-5 and TRBJ1-2; tentatively, D is TRBD1 (5 bases). CDR1 and CDR2 (germline): SGHKS, YYEKEE (reference sequence). The CDR3 extends over 14 amino acids. The V end lost 5 bases, the J end lost 2 bases, and 13 bases lay between the germline ends. CDR3 amino acids: CASRTMGPNYGYTF. The CDR3 region has the DNA TGTGCCAGCAGGACGATGGGGCCAAACTATGGCTACACCTTC.

This chain connects TRBV27 to TRBJ2-7; TRBD2 matches at 10 bases. The trim removed 6 bases at V and 2 bases at J, leaving 7 bases unmatched. Germline V gene lookup returns CDR1 MNHEY and CDR2 SMNVEV (reference sequence). There are 15 residues in the CDR3. CDR3 residues: CASRPSGRGPYEQYF. CDR3 sequence (DNA): TGTGCCAGCAGGCCAAGCGGGAGGGGGCCCTACGAGCAGTACTTC.

This clone was seen once. The gene calls are TRBV6-1 and TRBJ1-2; possibly TRBD1 for D (6 bases). Germline CDR1 is MNHNS and CDR2 is SASEGT. CDR3 length: 16 residues. Trimming left V 0 bases short and J 6 bases short, with 17 bases between. CDR3 bases: TGTGCCAGCAGTGAAGCACCGAACAGGGAGGTGAATGGCTACACCTTC. It is translated as CASSEAPNREVNGYTF.

The chain links TRBV30 to TRBJ2-5, with D perhaps TRBD1 (5 bases). TRBJ2-7 explains the end of the DNA better; the J call may be wrong. From germline, CDR1 is GTSNPN and CDR2 SVGIG (reference sequence). CDR3 length equals 13 residues. The CDR3 nucleotides are TGTGCCTGGAGGGACATGGCTAGCTACGAGCAGTACTTC. It yields the protein CAWRDMASYEQYF.

V is TRBV5-6 and J is TRBJ1-4, with TRBD1 as a possible D gene (6 bases). The CDR3 length is 15 residues. The V gene's germline CDR1 is SGHDT and CDR2 YYEEEE. V lost 3 bases, J lost 6 bases, and 15 bases lay in between. CDR3 sequence (DNA): TGTGCCAGCAGCTCCTACCAGGGGTCCCATGAAAAACTGTTTTTT. It specifies CASSSYQGSHEKLFF.

The chain has TRBV18 and TRBJ1-5; 8 bases map to TRBD1. Unmatched junction bases numbered 4, after V lost 3 bases and J lost 3 bases. Per germline, CDR1 KGHSH and CDR2 LQKENI. This CDR3 is built from 15 residues. The CDR3 region is CASSPRQGYNQPQHF. The CDR3 DNA reads TGTGCCAGCTCACCTAGACAGGGGTACAATCAGCCCCAGCATTTT.

This clone was seen ten or more times. V and J are TRBV20-1 and TRBJ1-2; D is ambiguous. The V and J ends lost 6 bases and 9 bases respectively, with 8 bases between them. CDR1 is DFQATT and CDR2 is SNEGSKA in the germline V gene (reference sequence). The CDR3 is 9 amino acids. CDR3 sequence: CSAPVSYTF. CDR3 nucleotide sequence: TGCAGTGCCCCGGTTAGCTACACCTTC.

The chain links TRBV7-3 to TRBJ2-3; 7 bases map to TRBD2. CDR3 length: 13 residues. Trimming took 3 bases from V and 6 from J; bases not matched to a gene: 3. The germline V gene encodes CDR1 SGHTA and CDR2 FQGTGA. The CDR3 DNA follows: TGTGCCAGCAGCTTCAGCGGGACCGATACGCAGTATTTT. Translation: CASSFSGTDTQYF.

This chain's CDR3 is CASSIGLQGAQHF. The CDR3 DNA reads TGTGCCAGTAGTATAGGTCTCCAGGGGGCCCAGCATTTT. The V gene is TRBV19, the J gene TRBJ1-5; 7 bases are shared with TRBD1. The CDR3 extends over 13 amino acids. V was clipped by 1 base and J by 11 bases; unmatched bases: 5. The germline CDR1 and CDR2 sequences are LNHDA and SQIVND (reference sequence).

The table lists this clone with many counts. The gene calls are TRBV7-2 and TRBJ2-3, with D tentatively TRBD2 (6 bases). Trimming cost V 5 bases and J 8 bases, with 14 bases left between them. The germline gives CDR1 SGHTA, CDR2 FQGNSA. The CDR3 totals 13 residues. CDR3 bases: TGTGCCAGCAGCCCGCGGGACCATGGTACGCAGTATTTT. Its translation is CASSPRDHGTQYF.

The chain links TRBV19 to TRBJ2-3; the match to TRBD2 covers 10 bases. CDR1 is LNHDA, CDR2 SQIVND, per germline (reference sequence). This CDR3 has 18 amino acids. Trimming at V came to 5 bases and at J to 6 bases, leaving 17 bases not matched to a gene. The CDR3 loop reads CASSGEGPSGSFYDTQYF. The CDR3 nucleotides read TGTGCCAGTAGTGGGGAGGGTCCTAGCGGGAGTTTCTATGATACGCAGTATTTT.

In this sample, this clone turned up many times. The V and J genes are TRBV2 and TRBJ2-3, with 8 positions matching TRBD2. Germline values: CDR1 SNHLY, CDR2 FYNNEI. This CDR3 is built from 14 residues. V shed 11 bases, J shed 6 bases, and the junction held 13 bases outside the gene matches. The CDR3 sequence is CAWLLAEDTDTQYF. The DNA of the CDR3 is TGTGCCTGGCTACTAGCGGAGGATACGGATACGCAGTATTTT.

The genes are TRBV4-1 and TRBJ2-2, with D uncertain. This CDR3 region has 14 residues. The germline V gene has CDR1 MGHRA and CDR2 YSYEKL. V dropped 2 bases and J dropped 1 base, with 5 bases sitting between them. CDR3 region: CASSQFRNTGELFF. The CDR3 DNA reads TGCGCCAGCAGCCAATTTAGGAACACCGGGGAGCTGTTTTTT.

The CDR3 reads CASSFPSGHEQYF. CDR3 coding DNA: TGCGCCAGCAGCTTCCCCTCGGGCCACGAGCAGTACTTC. The genes are TRBV5-1 and TRBJ2-7; D call uncertain. The CDR3 spans 13 residues. The germline gives CDR1 SGHRS, CDR2 YFSETQ. The germline V and J ends were trimmed by 2 bases and 5 bases, with 11 bases remaining between them.

This CDR3 is CASSGTASSGNTIYF. The DNA of the CDR3 is TGTGCCAGTAGTGGGACGGCGAGCTCTGGAAACACCATATATTTT. The chain has TRBV19 and TRBJ1-3; TRBD1 is a possible D gene (5 bases). The germline V gene has CDR1 LNHDA and CDR2 SQIVND (reference sequence). CDR3 length: 15 amino acids. The V and J ends lost 5 bases and 0 bases respectively, with 11 bases between them. Filled out from reference TRBV19 and TRBJ1-3, the complete variable domain reads DGGITQSPKYLFRKEGQNVTLSCEQNLNHDAMYWYRQDPGQGLRLIYYSQIVNDFQKGDIAEGYSVSREKKESFPLTVTSAQKNPTAFYLCASSGTASSGNTIYFGEGSWLTVV.

V and J are TRBV19 and TRBJ1-2; D may be TRBD1 (6 bases). The CDR3 sequence is 14 residues long. The germline CDR1 and CDR2 sequences are LNHDA and SQIVND (reference sequence). Trimming stripped 6 bases from V and 5 bases from J, with 16 bases between. Here the CDR3 DNA reads TGTGCCAGTAGCCAGCCAGGGGAGCTGTATGGCTACACCTTC. Its protein product is CASSQPGELYGYTF.

V is TRBV5-6 and J is TRBJ1-1; no clear D gene. The CDR3 totals 17 residues. Per germline, CDR1 SGHDT and CDR2 YYEEEE. Trimming pared 0 bases from V and 1 base from J, leaving 16 bases between. CDR3 sequence: CASSLVRFYPRNTEAFF. The CDR3 region has the DNA TGTGCCAGCAGCTTGGTGCGGTTTTACCCGAGGAACACTGAAGCTTTCTTT.

The V call is TRBV19, the J call TRBJ1-5; 9 bases are shared with TRBD1. The CDR3 loop spans 14 amino acids. V was pared by 8 bases and J by 4 bases, with 6 bases of the junction left unmatched. CDR1 and CDR2 from the germline V gene are LNHDA and SQIVND (reference sequence). The CDR3: CASEGQGDNQPQHF. The CDR3 nucleotides are TGTGCCAGTGAGGGACAGGGAGATAATCAGCCCCAGCATTTT.

The chain recombines TRBV7-2 with TRBJ2-3, with D unclear. Germline V gives CDR1 SGHTA, CDR2 FQGNSA. Trimming left V 3 bases short and J 2 bases short, with 9 bases between. There are 14 residues in the CDR3. CDR3 nucleotide sequence: TGTGCCAGCAGCTTTTATTTGAACACAGATACGCAGTATTTT. It is translated as CASSFYLNTDTQYF.

Worth noting for this clone: Different DNA sequences within this sample yield the same CDR3. The CDR3 nucleotides are TGCGCCAGCAGCTGGCGTCCCGGGACAGGGGGCGACAACTATGGCTACACCTTC. This translates into CASSWRPGTGGDNYGYTF. The V gene is TRBV5-1, the J gene TRBJ1-2; 12 positions match TRBD1. Per germline, CDR1 SGHRS and CDR2 YFSETQ. J was trimmed by 2 bases and V by 3 bases; bases with no gene match: 11. The CDR3 length is 18 residues.

The CDR3 DNA sequence: TGTGCCAGCAGACCCCGAGGTTTTCGCGTTCGCGGTAGGGGACAGCCCCAGCATTTT. Residues: CASRPRGFRVRGRGQPQHF. This chain connects TRBV28 to TRBJ1-5, with D perhaps TRBD1 (5 bases). Trimming pared 6 bases from V and 7 bases from J, leaving 31 bases between. The germline V gene has CDR1 MDHEN and CDR2 SYDVKM. This CDR3 is built from 19 residues.

This chain joins TRBV28 and TRBJ1-1; D remains ambiguous. Trimming cost V 4 bases and J 0 bases, with 18 bases left between them. The CDR3 contains 17 residues. Germline V gene lookup returns CDR1 MDHEN and CDR2 SYDVKM. Here the CDR3 DNA reads TGTGCCAGCAGTTCCTCCGACATCACGGGCATGAACACTGAAGCTTTCTTT. Protein: CASSSSDITGMNTEAFF.

The V gene is TRBV28, the J gene TRBJ2-3, with 13 bases identical to TRBD2. CDR3 length: 13 residues. V was clipped by 10 bases and J by 5 bases; unmatched bases: 3. Germline assignment: CDR1 MDHEN and CDR2 SYDVKM. CDR3: CATGLAGEDTQYF. The CDR3 DNA reads TGTGCCACCGGACTAGCGGGAGAAGATACGCAGTATTTT. Combining the CDR3 with reference TRBV28 and TRBJ2-3 gives the whole variable domain DVKVTQSSRYLVKRTGEKVFLECVQDMDHENMFWYRQDPGLGLRLIYFSYDVKMKEKGDIPEGYSVSREKKERFSLILESASTNQTSMYLCATGLAGEDTQYFGPGTRLTVL.

The chain employs TRBV7-9 and TRBJ1-6, with D uncertain. The CDR3 runs to 13 residues. Germline-derived CDR1 and CDR2 are SEHNR and FQNEAQ (reference sequence). Trimming took off 3 bases at V and 7 bases at J, with 7 bases between the two ends. The CDR3 loop reads CASSFDLNSPLHF. The CDR3 DNA sequence: TGTGCCAGCAGCTTCGATCTCAATTCACCCCTCCACTTT.

V and J are TRBV5-4 and TRBJ2-2; D remains unclear. V was trimmed by 4 bases and J by 6 bases, leaving 10 bases between them. The CDR3 has 13 amino acids. Germline V lookup: CDR1 SGHNT, CDR2 YYREEE (reference sequence). CDR3 nucleotides: TGTGCCAGCAGCCTCGACTCCCCCGGGGAGCTGTTTTTT. It encodes CASSLDSPGELFF.